These 24 T cell receptor beta chains originate from one sample sequenced in a study of blood T cell repertoires in COVID-19. Generated by immunoSEQ multiplex PCR, the TCRdb table keeps only in-frame clones and is missing some. Of roughly 100,000 clones listed, roughly 80% are singletons. The sequencing input was peripheral blood. The receptors here all came from an elderly woman with acute or convalescent COVID-19.

CDR3 DNA sequence: TGTGCCAGCAGTCCAAGGGGACTAGCGGGAGTTGAAGAGCAGTACGTC. Its protein is CASSPRGLAGVEEQYV. V is TRBV2 and J is TRBJ2-7; 14 bases agree with TRBD2. V was pared by 5 bases and J by 7 bases, with 10 bases of the junction left unmatched. Per germline, CDR1 SNHLY and CDR2 FYNNEI. The CDR3 runs 16 residues.

The V and J genes are TRBV24-1 and TRBJ2-1; 10 bases align to TRBD1. Germline V CDR1 and CDR2: KGHDR, SFDVKD. CDR3 size: 17 residues. Trimming cost V 5 bases and J 4 bases; bases outside gene matches: 10. CDR3 DNA sequence: TGTGCCACCAGTGTTGGTACGGGACAGGGGTTTTACAATGAGCAGTTCTTC. Translating it yields CATSVGTGQGFYNEQFF.

The chain is built from TRBV2 and TRBJ2-3; tentative D call: TRBD2 (6 bases). V was shortened by 6 bases and J by 8 bases, with 12 bases between the two germline ends. In germline, CDR1 is SNHLY, CDR2 FYNNEI. The CDR3 consists of 12 residues. In nucleotides, the CDR3 is TGTGCCAGCAGGGGAGGAGAGTTTACGCAGTATTTT. Translation gives CASRGGEFTQYF.

This rearrangement joins TRBV9 to TRBJ2-5, with 10 bases identical to TRBD1. In germline, CDR1 is SGDLS, CDR2 YYNGEE. V was clipped by 3 bases and J by 6 bases; unmatched bases: 5. CDR3 size: 14 residues. CDR3 sequence: CASSAGTGVKTQYF. The CDR3 DNA sequence: TGTGCCAGCAGCGCCGGGACAGGGGTGAAGACCCAGTACTTC.

The V gene is TRBV11-2, the J gene TRBJ2-2; 9 nucleotides line up with TRBD1. The CDR3 spans 17 residues. J lost 4 bases, V lost 3 bases, and 9 bases had no gene match. Germline values: CDR1 SGHAT, CDR2 FQNNGV. The DNA for the CDR3 is TGTGCCAGCAGCTTTAACAGGGGGCGCGGGGGCACCGGGGAGCTGTTTTTT. Translating it yields CASSFNRGRGGTGELFF.

This chain links TRBV7-8 with TRBJ1-4, with 9 bases lining up with TRBD1. Looked up from germline, CDR1 is SGHVS and CDR2 is FQNEAQ. V gave up 5 bases and J gave up 3 bases; unmatched junction bases: 10. This CDR3 is built from 17 residues. In DNA form, the CDR3 reads TGTGCCAGCAGCCGTAACGATCGGACAGGGGCTAATGAAAAACTGTTTTTT. As protein: CASSRNDRTGANEKLFF.

The V and J genes are TRBV5-1 and TRBJ1-1; D is ambiguous. The CDR3 consists of 13 residues. From germline, CDR1 is SGHRS and CDR2 YFSETQ. With 1 base removed from V and 5 bases from J, the gap between germline ends came to 9 bases. The CDR3 reads CASSLKFETEAFF. Written as DNA, the CDR3 is TGCGCCAGCAGCTTGAAATTTGAGACTGAAGCTTTCTTT.

The chain is built from TRBV25-1 and TRBJ1-1; 9 positions match TRBD1. Germline CDR1 MGHDK, CDR2 SYGVNS. The CDR3 is 17 residues long. J was trimmed by 3 bases and V by 7 bases; bases with no gene match: 15. CDR3 coding DNA: TGTGCCAGCATCAAAAATGTGGGACAGGGTCGGGACACTGAAGCTTTCTTT. Translation: CASIKNVGQGRDTEAFF.

J is TRBJ1-1 and V is TRBV28, with D possibly matching TRBD1 (6 bases). V lost 2 bases and J 4 bases, leaving 14 bases between the germline ends. Germline values: CDR1 MDHEN, CDR2 SYDVKM. The CDR3 consists of 15 residues. The CDR3 region has the DNA TGTGCCAGCAGTTTAGGGGGGGCTTTGGGCACTGAAGCTTTCTTT. Translation gives CASSLGGALGTEAFF. Full variable domain (outside the CDR3, taken from reference TRBV28 and TRBJ1-1): DVKVTQSSRYLVKRTGEKVFLECVQDMDHENMFWYRQDPGLGLRLIYFSYDVKMKEKGDIPEGYSVSREKKERFSLILESASTNQTSMYLCASSLGGALGTEAFFGQGTRLTVV.

This clone was counted a single time. The chain carries TRBV19 and TRBJ2-4; possibly TRBD1 for D (5 bases). Germline values: CDR1 LNHDA, CDR2 SQIVND (reference sequence). V was clipped by 4 bases and J by 4 bases, with 17 bases between them. This CDR3 comprises 16 residues. This CDR3 reads CASSTDSHPIKNIQYF. In DNA form, the CDR3 reads TGTGCCAGTAGTACTGACAGTCATCCGATAAAAAACATTCAGTACTTC.

The chain has TRBV5-6 and TRBJ2-7; D gene unclear. Trimming removed 2 bases at V and 3 bases at J, with 6 bases between. CDR1 and CDR2 (germline): SGHDT, YYEEEE. The CDR3 covers 12 residues. CDR3 bases: TGTGCCAGCAGCTTAGACAACTACGAGCAGTACGTC. It specifies CASSLDNYEQYV.

The chain uses TRBV24-1 and TRBJ2-7, with 8 nucleotides matching TRBD1. This CDR3 contains 16 residues. Germline V gene sequence: CDR1 KGHDR, CDR2 SFDVKD. The J segment lost 5 bases and the V segment lost 3 bases, leaving 11 bases of the junction unmatched. In DNA, the CDR3 is TGTGCCACCAGTGATCGAGACAGGGGAAGTGGGGACGAGCAGTACTTC. Translation gives CATSDRDRGSGDEQYF.

The rearrangement uses TRBV7-2 and TRBJ2-3; 13 bases fit TRBD2. The CDR3 totals 18 residues. V lost 1 base to trimming and J lost 4 bases; unmatched junction nucleotides: 8. CDR1 and CDR2 from the germline V gene are SGHTA and FQGNSA. The CDR3 DNA reads as TGTGCCAGCAGCTTAGGACGGACTAGCGGGAGATGGGCAGATACGCAGTATTTT. It yields the protein CASSLGRTSGRWADTQYF. Full variable domain (missing parts from reference TRBV7-2 and TRBJ2-3): GAGVSQSPSNKVTEKGKDVELRCDPISGHTALYWYRQSLGQGLEFLIYFQGNSAPDKSGLPSDRFSAERTGGSVSTLTIQRTQQEDSAVYLCASSLGRTSGRWADTQYFGPGTRLTVL.

This rearrangement joins TRBV5-1 to TRBJ2-3; D is unclear. This CDR3 spans 15 amino acids. Germline V gene sequence: CDR1 SGHRS, CDR2 YFSETQ. V dropped 4 bases and J dropped 1 base, with 13 bases sitting between them. The CDR3 DNA sequence: TGCGCCAGCAGCGGATTAGCTTCTCGCACAGATACGCAGTATTTT. This codes for CASSGLASRTDTQYF.

This chain joins TRBV4-3 and TRBJ1-3; 9 bases are a match to TRBD1. Germline V gives CDR1 LGHNA, CDR2 YSLEER. The CDR3 runs 15 residues. J lost 5 bases, V lost 4 bases, and 6 bases had no gene match. CDR3 amino acids: CASSPGTGSRNTIYF. CDR3 nucleotides: TGCGCCAGCAGCCCTGGGACAGGGTCTAGAAACACCATATATTTT.

This clone turned up a few times. Other DNA sequences in this sample translate to the same CDR3. The V gene is TRBV5-1, the J gene TRBJ1-1, with D possibly being TRBD1 (5 bases). This CDR3 spans 14 amino acids. Trimming took 5 bases from V and 1 from J, leaving 12 bases between them. Germline loops: CDR1 SGHRS, CDR2 YFSETQ. The CDR3 DNA follows: TGCGCCAGCAGTCCCGGGACTGGGAACACTGAAGCTTTCTTT. The encoded protein is CASSPGTGNTEAFF.

The genes are TRBV9 and TRBJ1-3; D not certain. Germline CDR1 SGDLS, CDR2 YYNGEE. CDR3 length equals 14 residues. V shed 2 bases and J shed 2 bases, with 8 bases lying between them. The CDR3 sequence: CASSVGEAGNTIYF. The CDR3, as DNA: TGTGCCAGCAGCGTGGGAGAAGCTGGAAACACCATATATTTT.

The V gene is TRBV27, the J gene TRBJ1-1; tentative D call: TRBD1 (6 bases). In germline, CDR1 is MNHEY, CDR2 SMNVEV (reference sequence). V was cut by 2 bases and J by 0 bases, with 13 bases left in between. This CDR3 is built from 16 residues. In nucleotides, the CDR3 is TGTGCCAGCAGTTTAGTAGGGGGAGAGGTGAACACTGAAGCTTTCTTT. This translates into CASSLVGGEVNTEAFF.

The CDR3 coding sequence is TGTGCCAGCACTCCCGGGACAGGGTCGAACATTCAGTACTTC. It yields the protein CASTPGTGSNIQYF. The chain recombines TRBV7-9 with TRBJ2-4, with TRBD1 matching over 9 bases. Germline V lookup: CDR1 SEHNR, CDR2 FQNEAQ (reference sequence). CDR3 length: 14 amino acids. The V and J ends lost 7 bases and 7 bases, in that order; junction bases with no gene match: 8. Supplemented by reference TRBV7-9 and TRBJ2-4, the full variable domain reads DTGVSQNPRHKITKRGQNVTFRCDPISEHNRLYWYRQTLGQGPEFLTYFQNEAQLEKSRLLSDRFSAERPKGSFSTLEIQRTEQGDSAMYLCASTPGTGSNIQYFGAGTRLSVL.

The V gene is TRBV2, the J gene TRBJ1-2; maybe TRBD1 (5 bases). Per the germline V gene, CDR1 is SNHLY and CDR2 is FYNNEI. Trimming took 7 bases from V and 4 from J, leaving 13 bases between them. The CDR3 spans 13 residues. Written as DNA, the CDR3 is TGTGCCAGCACCCGACAGAGGCTCTATGGCTACACCTTC. It yields the protein CASTRQRLYGYTF. The full variable domain, its missing parts supplied by reference TRBV2 and TRBJ1-2, is EPEVTQTPSHQVTQMGQEVILRCVPISNHLYFYWYRQILGQKVEFLVSFYNNEISEKSEIFDDQFSVERPDGSNFTLKIRSTKLEDSAMYFCASTRQRLYGYTFGSGTRLTVV.

This chain joins TRBV18 and TRBJ1-1; D not resolved. Trimming removed 3 bases at V and 1 base at J, with 9 bases between. Germline V gene sequence: CDR1 KGHSH, CDR2 LQKENI. This CDR3 has 14 residues. The CDR3 region has the DNA TGTGCCAGCTCACCGATAGCAGAGAACACTGAAGCTTTCTTT. Its protein is CASSPIAENTEAFF.

This rearrangement joins TRBV12-3 or TRBV12-4 to TRBJ2-1; weak D call: TRBD1 (7 bases). Trimming removed 6 bases at V and 6 bases at J, with 12 bases between. This CDR3 contains 13 residues. The CDR3 spells CASRGGQSNEQFF. The CDR3 nucleotides read TGTGCCAGCAGGGGGGGACAGAGCAATGAGCAGTTCTTC.

The chain combines TRBV12-3 or TRBV12-4 with TRBJ1-2, with 7 bases lining up with TRBD1. V gave up 4 bases and J gave up 6 bases; unmatched junction bases: 5. The CDR3 covers 13 residues. CDR3 region: CASSSNRGDGYTF. CDR3 bases: TGTGCCAGCAGTTCAAACAGGGGCGATGGCTACACCTTC.

The chain joins TRBV29-1 to TRBJ2-1; 7 bases map to TRBD1. Germline V lookup: CDR1 SQVTM, CDR2 ANQGSEA. Unmatched junction bases numbered 10, after V lost 6 bases and J lost 5 bases. The CDR3 sequence is 14 residues long. The CDR3 sequence is CSVQPGQWDNEQFF. The CDR3 bases are TGCAGCGTCCAACCGGGACAGTGGGACAATGAGCAGTTCTTC.